Here is one T cell receptor beta chain with its context. These data come from a study of blood T cell repertoires in COVID-19. At the level of the study: Samples of COVID-19 (acute and convalescent) were obtained from the United States, Italy and Spain. PBMCs, B-cell-depleted T cells, or T cells provided the cDNA or gDNA that made up the material.

During the 2 weeks before they entered the study, exposed participants had met someone with a PCR-confirmed or clinician-diagnosed COVID-19 case. Per the germline V gene, CDR1 is LGHNT and CDR2 is FRNRAP. The J segment lost 3 bases and the V segment lost 7 bases, leaving 4 bases of the junction unmatched. This CDR3 contains 13 residues. Clones were read by immunoSEQ multiplex PCR, and TCRdb kept only the in-frame ones, dropping some. Of fewer than 350,000 clones in the sample, around 85% were seen once. This receptor was identified in a woman aged 25 to 39 who had been exposed to COVID-19. The J gene is TRBJ2-3, the V gene TRBV12-5, with 7 bases fitting TRBD1. The sequencing sample was made of PBMCs or T cells enriched from blood (not recorded which). The CDR3 spells CASAGTVTDTQYF. CDR3 nucleotide sequence: TGTGCTAGTGCCGGGACAGTAACAGATACGCAGTATTTT.